A selection of T cell receptor beta chains follows, all from one sample in a study of metastatic and nonmetastatic thyroid tumors. TCRdb used MiXCR to call clones anew from the PCR reads. The sample has over 50,000 clones, less than 30% seen once. Sequences were obtained from blood. These receptors all come from a female donor with papillary thyroid cancer or a benign thyroid nodule (not recorded which). Some clones in this sample may be carry-over from other donors' samples. CDR3s include the opening cysteine and the closing phenylalanine or tryptophan. Each record gives: V gene, clone size, D gene, J gene, CDR3 length, CDR3 DNA, CDR3 protein. D genes are given only for firm matches. Clone size is shown for a subset of rows, as once, few, many or a class of expanded clone.

v_call: TRBV6-1; clone_size: few; d_call: .; j_call: TRBJ1-1; cdr3_length: 14; cdr3_nt: TGTGCCAGCAGTGAATTCCGCGGCGACACTGAAGCTTTCTTT; cdr3_aa: CASSEFRGDTEAFF
v_call: TRBV15; clone_size: .; d_call: TRBD2; j_call: TRBJ2-1; cdr3_length: 19; cdr3_nt: TGTGCCACCAGCAAACAGGGTGGCGGGACTTTAGCGGGAGCGAATGAGCAGTTCTTC; cdr3_aa: CATSKQGGGTLAGANEQFF
v_call: TRBV4-3; clone_size: .; d_call: .; j_call: TRBJ2-7; cdr3_length: 14; cdr3_nt: TGCGCCAGCAGCCAAGAAACCTGGGGTGGGGAGCAGTACTTC; cdr3_aa: CASSQETWGGEQYF
v_call: TRBV27; clone_size: .; d_call: TRBD2; j_call: TRBJ2-1; cdr3_length: 18; cdr3_nt: TGTGCCAGCAGCTCCCTAGCGGAAGATACTCCACTTTACAATGAGCAGTTCTTC; cdr3_aa: CASSSLAEDTPLYNEQFF
v_call: TRBV6-1; clone_size: .; d_call: .; j_call: TRBJ2-7; cdr3_length: 13; cdr3_nt: TGTGCCAGCAGCCCTCCCGGGCCCTACGAGCAGTACTTC; cdr3_aa: CASSPPGPYEQYF
v_call: TRBV10-3; clone_size: .; d_call: .; j_call: TRBJ1-2; cdr3_length: 15; cdr3_nt: TGTGCCATCAGCGATGCGCCGCCAGCTTACTATGGCTACACCTTC; cdr3_aa: CAISDAPPAYYGYTF
v_call: TRBV24-1; clone_size: .; d_call: TRBD2; j_call: TRBJ2-2; cdr3_length: 17; cdr3_nt: TGTGCCACCAGTTCTAGCGGGGCCCAATCACGGGCCGGGGAGCTGTTTTTT; cdr3_aa: CATSSSGAQSRAGELFF
v_call: TRBV20-1; clone_size: .; d_call: TRBD2; j_call: TRBJ2-7; cdr3_length: 16; cdr3_nt: TGCAGTGCATCGCCGGGACTAGCGGGGGAAACCTACGAGCAGTACTTC; cdr3_aa: CSASPGLAGETYEQYF
v_call: TRBV5-6; clone_size: .; d_call: .; j_call: TRBJ1-4; cdr3_length: 15; cdr3_nt: TGTGCCAGCAGCTCCCCAGACAGAGCAAATGAAAAACTGTTTTTT; cdr3_aa: CASSSPDRANEKLFF
v_call: TRBV19; clone_size: few; d_call: TRBD1; j_call: TRBJ2-3; cdr3_length: 14; cdr3_nt: TGTGCCAGTAGTATGGGACAGGGGGCAGATACGCAGTATTTT; cdr3_aa: CASSMGQGADTQYF